This passage covers 29 T cell receptor beta chains from one sample sequenced in a study of cytomegalovirus exposure and HLA in healthy donors. It was with 60 Vbeta and 13 Jbeta primers that the PCR ran. This table comes from immunoSEQ multiplex PCR, and its TCRdb copy is limited to in-frame clones, with some not included. The profile shows about 190,000 clones, around 79% of them singletons. Sequenced sample: PBMCs. The receptors here all came from a woman between 50 and 59 years old in good health and CMV-seronegative.

Many counts were recorded for this clone. The chain links TRBV6-1 to TRBJ2-7; 7 bases fit TRBD1. J lost 5 bases, V lost 7 bases, and 5 bases had no gene match. In germline, CDR1 is MNHNS, CDR2 SASEGT. The CDR3 spans 12 residues. CDR3 region: CASIQGDNEQYF. The CDR3 coding sequence is TGTGCCAGCATCCAGGGGGACAACGAGCAGTACTTC.

This clone turned up a few times. The chain couples TRBV5-6 to TRBJ1-5, with D uncertain. Germline-derived CDR1 and CDR2 are SGHDT and YYEEEE. This CDR3 is 14 amino acids long. Trimming removed 0 bases from V and 7 bases from J, with 11 bases in between. The CDR3 loop reads CASSLGRVRQPQHF. CDR3 sequence (DNA): TGTGCCAGCAGCTTGGGGAGGGTACGGCAGCCCCAGCATTTT.

This sequence joins TRBV7-6 and TRBJ2-7; 8 nucleotides align to TRBD1. Trimming at V came to 2 bases and at J to 4 bases, leaving 7 bases not matched to a gene. Looked up from germline, CDR1 is SGHVS and CDR2 is FNYEAQ. This CDR3 spans 15 amino acids. As DNA, the CDR3 is TGTGCCAGCAGCTTAAGCCCACAGGGGGTATACGAGCAGTACTTC. It codes for CASSLSPQGVYEQYF. Complete variable domain (other parts from reference TRBV7-6 and TRBJ2-7): GAGVSQSPRYKVTKRGQDVALRCDPISGHVSLYWYRQALGQGPEFLTYFNYEAQQDKSGLPNDRFSAERPEGSISTLTIQRTEQRDSAMYRCASSLSPQGVYEQYFGPGTRLTVT.

On this clone itself: Other nucleotide sequences from this sample produce the same CDR3. The chain uses TRBV9 and TRBJ1-5; D not certain. In germline, CDR1 is SGDLS, CDR2 YYNGEE. V lost 0 bases and J 0 bases, leaving 7 bases between the germline ends. The CDR3 is 15 residues long. The CDR3 loop reads CASSVGEGSNQPQHF. CDR3 nucleotide sequence: TGTGCCAGCAGCGTAGGTGAGGGTAGCAATCAGCCCCAGCATTTT.

The V call is TRBV18, the J call TRBJ1-3, with TRBD1 as a possible D gene (5 bases). V was trimmed by 3 bases and J by 0 bases, leaving 9 bases between them. CDR1 is KGHSH, CDR2 LQKENI, per germline. The CDR3 consists of 15 residues. DNA for the CDR3: TGTGCCAGCTCACCCTTCGACAGCTCTGGAAACACCATATATTTT. Its translation: CASSPFDSSGNTIYF.

The CDR3 sequence: CASSPETGLNTEAFF. The CDR3 DNA reads TGTGCCAGCAGTCCCGAGACAGGGTTGAACACTGAAGCTTTCTTT. V gene TRBV6-6 combines with J gene TRBJ1-1, with 7 positions matching TRBD1. The V and J ends lost 5 bases and 0 bases, in that order; junction bases with no gene match: 6. The CDR3 is 15 residues long. Germline V gives CDR1 MNHNY, CDR2 SVGAGI (reference sequence).

The chain has TRBV11-1 and TRBJ2-1; 14 bases line up with TRBD2. The V segment lost 7 bases and the J segment 7 bases; nucleotides outside the gene matches: 18. The CDR3 runs 19 residues. Per the germline V gene, CDR1 is SGHAT and CDR2 is FQDESV (reference sequence). The chain's CDR3 is CASNPLRAWGTSGRNEQFF. In DNA, the CDR3 is TGTGCCAGCAACCCCCTACGGGCTTGGGGGACTAGCGGGAGAAATGAGCAGTTCTTC.

V usage is TRBV6-1 and J usage is TRBJ2-5, with 8 bases fitting TRBD1. This CDR3 contains 14 residues. The J segment lost 4 bases and the V segment lost 8 bases, leaving 9 bases of the junction unmatched. Per germline, CDR1 MNHNS and CDR2 SASEGT. The CDR3: CASSRDRLGETQYF. CDR3 sequence (DNA): TGTGCCAGCTCCCGGGACAGGCTAGGAGAGACCCAGTACTTC.

The chain uses TRBV5-1 and TRBJ2-3, with a tentative D call TRBD2 (6 bases). V gave up 4 bases and J gave up 3 bases, with 15 bases separating them. This CDR3 region has 15 residues. Per germline, CDR1 SGHRS and CDR2 YFSETQ. The CDR3 loop is CASSPPVAATDTQYF. CDR3 DNA sequence: TGCGCCAGCAGCCCTCCGGTAGCGGCTACAGATACGCAGTATTTT.

The chain employs TRBV2 and TRBJ1-1, with 8 nucleotides matching TRBD1. V shed 6 bases and J 6 bases; nucleotides not matched to a gene: 12. The CDR3 length is 15 residues. Germline CDR1 is SNHLY and CDR2 is FYNNEI. The CDR3 loop reads CASSVPQGAIPEAFF. As DNA, the CDR3 is TGTGCCAGCAGCGTCCCCCAGGGGGCTATCCCTGAAGCTTTCTTT.

In this sample, this clone turned up a few times. V and J are TRBV4-3 and TRBJ1-1; D remains ambiguous. V lost 0 bases to trimming and J lost 10 bases, with 15 bases between them. From germline, CDR1 is LGHNA and CDR2 YSLEER. The CDR3 is 14 amino acids. CDR3 DNA sequence: TGCGCCAGCAGCCAAGATCGTGAGGGAGGAAGAGCTTTCTTT. It translates to CASSQDREGGRAFF.

The chain combines TRBV2 with TRBJ1-6; maybe TRBD1 (6 bases). This CDR3 is built from 15 residues. Germline V gives CDR1 SNHLY, CDR2 FYNNEI. V gave up 6 bases and J gave up 7 bases, with 16 bases separating them. The CDR3 coding sequence is TGTGCCAGCAGAGCCCAACAGGGTTCGAATTCACCCCTCCACTTT. Amino acids: CASRAQQGSNSPLHF.

CDR3 amino acids: CATTGNRLSGANVLTF. CDR3 bases: TGTGCCACAACTGGGAACAGGTTGTCTGGGGCCAACGTCCTGACTTTC. J is TRBJ2-6 and V is TRBV25-1; perhaps TRBD1 as D (5 bases). Trimming removed 10 bases from V and 1 base from J, with 17 bases in between. Germline-derived CDR1 and CDR2 are MGHDK and SYGVNS. The CDR3 covers 16 residues. The full variable domain, rest sourced from reference TRBV25-1 and TRBJ2-6, is EADIYQTPRYLVIGTGKKITLECSQTMGHDKMYWYQQDPGMELHLIHYSYGVNSTEKGDLSSESTVSRIRTEHFPLTLESARPSHTSQYLCATTGNRLSGANVLTFGAGSRLTVL.

This clone was seen only once. The chain carries TRBV27 and TRBJ1-1, with TRBD1 as a possible D gene (6 bases). This CDR3 contains 16 residues. V shed 3 bases and J shed 5 bases, with 19 bases lying between them. CDR1 and CDR2 from the germline V gene are MNHEY and SMNVEV (reference sequence). CDR3 coding DNA: TGTGCCAGCAGTTTCTCCCGCCTGATCCAGGGGACTGAAGCTTTCTTT. Protein: CASSFSRLIQGTEAFF.

The V and J genes are TRBV28 and TRBJ2-7; D ambiguous. The V gene's germline CDR1 is MDHEN and CDR2 SYDVKM. CDR3 length: 14 residues. With 1 base removed from V and 6 bases from J, the gap between germline ends came to 13 bases. The CDR3 region has the DNA TGTGCCAGCAGTTTATTGGGTTACCCGGGCGAGCAGTACTTC. Translated: CASSLLGYPGEQYF.

The CDR3 DNA follows: TGTGCCAGCAGCCTTGGGGGGTCGTCCCCTAATGAAAAACTGTTTTTT. It codes for CASSLGGSSPNEKLFF. The chain employs TRBV28 and TRBJ1-4; D is perhaps TRBD1 (5 bases). The germline gives CDR1 MDHEN, CDR2 SYDVKM. The V end lost 6 bases, the J end lost 3 bases, and 17 bases lay between the germline ends. The CDR3 is 16 residues long.

This chain joins TRBV2 and TRBJ1-2; 7 nucleotides line up with TRBD1. V lost 0 bases, J lost 4 bases, and 8 bases stayed unmatched. Per germline, CDR1 SNHLY and CDR2 FYNNEI. CDR3 size: 16 residues. The DNA for the CDR3 is TGTGCCAGCAGTGAAGCGCTTCGGGGGACAGTCTATGGCTACACCTTC. It codes for CASSEALRGTVYGYTF.

V gene TRBV2 combines with J gene TRBJ2-2; tentatively, D is TRBD2 (6 bases). CDR1 is SNHLY, CDR2 FYNNEI, per germline. The CDR3 contains 14 residues. Trimming left V 6 bases short and J 1 base short, with 9 bases between. As DNA, the CDR3 is TGTGCCAGCAGGACGGGGGAGAACACCGGGGAGCTGTTTTTT. Amino acid sequence: CASRTGENTGELFF.

The J gene is TRBJ2-7, the V gene TRBV27, with D perhaps TRBD2 (6 bases). Trimming cost V 7 bases and J 0 bases, with 13 bases left between them. Germline assignment: CDR1 MNHEY and CDR2 SMNVEV (reference sequence). This CDR3 has 14 residues. The CDR3 protein is CASKVTGGSYEQYF. Here the CDR3 DNA reads TGTGCCAGCAAAGTCACCGGGGGCTCCTACGAGCAGTACTTC.

The rearrangement uses TRBV30 and TRBJ1-6, with TRBD1 matching over 9 bases. Germline trimming cut 3 bases from V and 10 bases from J; bases unmatched to any gene: 4. The CDR3 covers 13 residues. Germline CDR1 GTSNPN, CDR2 SVGIG (reference sequence). The DNA of the CDR3 is TGTGCCTGGAGGGGACAGGGAGGATCACCCCTCCACTTT. Translating gives CAWRGQGGSPLHF.

The J gene is TRBJ1-2, the V gene TRBV4-3, with 8 bases fitting TRBD1. The junction had 21 bases not matched to a gene; V was cut back by 4 bases and J by 8 bases. The CDR3 is 18 residues long. CDR1 is LGHNA and CDR2 is YSLEER in the germline V gene. The chain's CDR3 is CASSRTTGDVGLMSGYTF. CDR3 nucleotides: TGCGCCAGCAGCCGTACGACAGGGGATGTCGGTTTAATGTCCGGCTACACCTTC.

The chain has TRBV6-5 and TRBJ2-7; 9 bases fit TRBD1. V was pared by 0 bases and J by 2 bases, with 5 bases of the junction left unmatched. The V gene's germline CDR1 is MNHEY and CDR2 SVGAGI. CDR3 length equals 16 residues. The CDR3 reads CASSYSGQGITYEQYF. The CDR3 region has the DNA TGTGCCAGCAGTTACTCGGGACAGGGAATTACCTACGAGCAGTACTTC.

The J gene is TRBJ2-7, the V gene TRBV28; 7 nucleotides align to TRBD2. Germline loops: CDR1 MDHEN, CDR2 SYDVKM. Losses at the gene ends were 5 bases for V and 1 base for J; bases not matched to a gene: 11. The CDR3 covers 16 residues. The CDR3 is CASSGGGYGSSYEQYF. CDR3 DNA sequence: TGTGCCAGCAGTGGGGGAGGGTATGGAAGTTCCTACGAGCAGTACTTC. The full variable domain, completed using reference TRBV28 and TRBJ2-7, is DVKVTQSSRYLVKRTGEKVFLECVQDMDHENMFWYRQDPGLGLRLIYFSYDVKMKEKGDIPEGYSVSREKKERFSLILESASTNQTSMYLCASSGGGYGSSYEQYFGPGTRLTVT.

The rearrangement joins TRBV7-2 to TRBJ1-1, with 8 bases lining up with TRBD1. With 3 bases clipped from V and 2 bases from J, the junction kept 2 bases outside the gene matches. The germline V gene has CDR1 SGHTA and CDR2 FQGNSA. This CDR3 region has 14 residues. For the CDR3, the DNA is TGTGCCAGCAGCTTTGACAGGGGCAACACTGAAGCTTTCTTT. Its translation: CASSFDRGNTEAFF.

This rearrangement joins TRBV4-1 to TRBJ2-7; 7 bases are a match to TRBD1. Germline lookup yields CDR1 MGHRA and CDR2 YSYEKL. CDR3 length: 16 amino acids. Losses at the gene ends were 3 bases for V and 2 bases for J; bases not matched to a gene: 10. DNA for the CDR3: TGCGCCAGCAGCCATCCCCCCCAGGGGGTTCCCTACGAGCAGTACTTC. Its translation: CASSHPPQGVPYEQYF.

The chain couples TRBV7-2 to TRBJ1-2; D uncertain. CDR1 and CDR2 (germline): SGHTA, FQGNSA. The CDR3 runs to 12 residues. V was pared by 1 base and J by 4 bases, with 4 bases between. The CDR3 sequence: CASSLDRYGYTF. Written as DNA, the CDR3 is TGTGCCAGCAGCTTAGATCGCTATGGCTACACCTTC.

The chain uses TRBV4-3 and TRBJ1-2, with D tentatively TRBD1 (6 bases). This CDR3 region has 15 residues. Trimming took off 0 bases at V and 3 bases at J, with 11 bases between the two ends. Looked up from germline, CDR1 is LGHNA and CDR2 is YSLEER. The CDR3 spells CASSQEGGADYGYTF. Here the CDR3 DNA reads TGCGCCAGCAGCCAAGAGGGGGGGGCGGACTATGGCTACACCTTC.

This clone was picked up a small number of times. V usage is TRBV6-6 and J usage is TRBJ1-1, with 8 bases that match TRBD1. Trimming cost V 6 bases and J 3 bases; bases outside gene matches: 6. The germline gives CDR1 MNHNY, CDR2 SVGAGI (reference sequence). This CDR3 is 14 amino acids long. The DNA of the CDR3 is TGTGCCAGCAGCCCATACAGGGGGGACACTGAAGCTTTCTTT. Translation: CASSPYRGDTEAFF.

J is TRBJ1-4 and V is TRBV27; D uncertain. The ends were cut back, 5 bases at V and 5 bases at J, with 18 bases in the middle. The germline V gene has CDR1 MNHEY and CDR2 SMNVEV (reference sequence). The CDR3 covers 16 residues. This chain's CDR3 is CASSEYSARRNEKLFF. CDR3 sequence (DNA): TGTGCCAGCAGTGAATACAGTGCCCGTAGAAATGAAAAACTGTTTTTT.